Sequencing of this T cell receptor (beta chain) was carried out in a study of radiotherapy plus CTLA-4 blockade in lung cancer. Clones were sequenced by immunoSEQ multiplex PCR, and TCRdb holds only the in-frame ones, with some missing. This sample has nearly 95,000 clones, with roughly 80% found just once. The CDR3 is 18 amino acids. V lost 3 bases, J lost 3 bases, and 13 bases stayed unmatched. CDR1 SGHTS and CDR2 YDEGEE come from the germline V gene. The receptor's source is a human donor with non-small cell lung cancer that progressed on radiotherapy plus ipilimumab. This chain links TRBV5-8 with TRBJ2-3; 10 positions agree with TRBD1. The sequenced sample was peripheral blood, obtained from a patient treated with radiotherapy plus ipilimumab. The CDR3 bases are TGTGCCAGCAGCTATGACAGGGGGCTTGGACTAGCAACAGATACGCAGTATTTT. This translates into CASSYDRGLGLATDTQYF.